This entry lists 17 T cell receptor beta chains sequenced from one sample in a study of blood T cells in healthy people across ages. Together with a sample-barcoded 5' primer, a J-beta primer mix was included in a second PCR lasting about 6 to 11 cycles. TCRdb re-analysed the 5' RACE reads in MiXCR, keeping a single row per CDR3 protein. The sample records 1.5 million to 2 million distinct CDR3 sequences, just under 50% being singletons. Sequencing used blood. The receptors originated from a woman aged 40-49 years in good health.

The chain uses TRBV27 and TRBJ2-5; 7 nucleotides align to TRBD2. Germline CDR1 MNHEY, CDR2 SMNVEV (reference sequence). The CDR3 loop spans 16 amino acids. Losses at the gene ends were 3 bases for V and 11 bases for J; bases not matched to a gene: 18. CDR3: CASSLKTSPDWDEQYF. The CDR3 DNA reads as TGTGCCAGCAGTTTGAAGACTAGCCCGGATTGGGATGAGCAGTACTTC.

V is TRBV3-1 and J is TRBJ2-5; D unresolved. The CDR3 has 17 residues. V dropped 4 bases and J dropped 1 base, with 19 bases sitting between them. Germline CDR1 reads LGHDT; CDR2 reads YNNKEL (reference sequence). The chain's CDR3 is CASSPDHPWQAQETQYF. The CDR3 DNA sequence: TGTGCCAGCAGCCCAGATCACCCTTGGCAGGCCCAAGAGACCCAGTACTTC.

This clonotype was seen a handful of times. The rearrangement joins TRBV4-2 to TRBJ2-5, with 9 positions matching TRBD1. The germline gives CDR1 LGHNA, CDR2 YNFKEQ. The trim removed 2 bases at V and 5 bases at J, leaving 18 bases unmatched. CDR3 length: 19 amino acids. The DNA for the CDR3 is TGTGCCAGCAGCCAATCTTATAATTGGCTGGGACAGGGCGACGAGACCCAGTACTTC. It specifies CASSQSYNWLGQGDETQYF.

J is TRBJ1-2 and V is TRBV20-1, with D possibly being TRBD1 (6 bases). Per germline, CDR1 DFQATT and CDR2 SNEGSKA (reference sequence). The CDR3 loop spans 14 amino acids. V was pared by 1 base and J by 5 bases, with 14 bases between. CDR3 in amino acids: CSARAPGQLYGYTF. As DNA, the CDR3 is TGCAGTGCTAGAGCCCCCGGACAGCTTTATGGCTACACCTTC.

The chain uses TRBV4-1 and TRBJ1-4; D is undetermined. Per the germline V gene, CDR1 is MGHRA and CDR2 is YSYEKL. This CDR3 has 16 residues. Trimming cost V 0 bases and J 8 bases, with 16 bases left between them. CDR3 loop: CASSQDHEGFGEKLFF. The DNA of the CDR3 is TGCGCCAGCAGCCAAGATCATGAGGGCTTTGGAGAAAAACTGTTTTTT.

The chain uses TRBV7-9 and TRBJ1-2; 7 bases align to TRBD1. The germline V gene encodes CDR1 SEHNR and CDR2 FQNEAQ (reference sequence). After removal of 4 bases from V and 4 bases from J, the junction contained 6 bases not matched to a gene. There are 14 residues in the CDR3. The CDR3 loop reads CASSYGRDSYGYTF. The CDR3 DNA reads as TGTGCCAGCAGCTACGGTCGGGACAGCTATGGCTACACCTTC.

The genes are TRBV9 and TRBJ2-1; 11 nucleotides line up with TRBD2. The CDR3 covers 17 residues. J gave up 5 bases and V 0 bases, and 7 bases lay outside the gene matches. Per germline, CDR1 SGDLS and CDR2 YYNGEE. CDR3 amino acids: CASSVDLIAGGNNEQFF. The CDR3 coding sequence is TGTGCCAGCAGCGTAGACCTTATAGCGGGGGGGAACAATGAGCAGTTCTTC. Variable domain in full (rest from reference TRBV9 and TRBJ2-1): DSGVTQTPKHLITATGQRVTLRCSPRSGDLSVYWYQQSLDQGLQFLIQYYNGEERAKGNILERFSAQQFPDLHSELNLSSLELGDSALYFCASSVDLIAGGNNEQFFGPGTRLTVL.

In DNA, the CDR3 is TGTGCCAGCAGCTTTATGGGTTCCCCCGGAGCGCGGACCGGGGAGCTGTTTTTT. This codes for CASSFMGSPGARTGELFF. The J gene is TRBJ2-2, the V gene TRBV7-2; D gene uncertain. Per germline, CDR1 SGHTA and CDR2 FQGNSA. The V end was cut by 3 bases, the J end by 5 bases, with 22 bases between. The CDR3 contains 18 residues. Using reference TRBV7-2 and TRBJ2-2 for the parts outside the CDR3, the full variable domain is GAGVSQSPSNKVTEKGKDVELRCDPISGHTALYWYRQSLGQGLEFLIYFQGNSAPDKSGLPSDRFSAERTGGSVSTLTIQRTQQEDSAVYLCASSFMGSPGARTGELFFGEGSRLTVL.

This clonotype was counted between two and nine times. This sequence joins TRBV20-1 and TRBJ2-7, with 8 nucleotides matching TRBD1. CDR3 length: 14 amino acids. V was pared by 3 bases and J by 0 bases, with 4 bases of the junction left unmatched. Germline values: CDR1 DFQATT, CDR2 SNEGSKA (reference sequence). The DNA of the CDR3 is TGCAGTGCTAGGGCTGGACAGGGCTCCTACGAGCAGTACTTC. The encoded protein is CSARAGQGSYEQYF.

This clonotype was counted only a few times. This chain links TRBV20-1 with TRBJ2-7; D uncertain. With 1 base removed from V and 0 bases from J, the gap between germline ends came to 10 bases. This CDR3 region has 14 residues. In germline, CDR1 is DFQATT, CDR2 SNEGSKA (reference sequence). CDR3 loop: CSARVQRVSYEQYF. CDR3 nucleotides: TGCAGTGCTAGAGTACAAAGGGTCTCCTACGAGCAGTACTTC.

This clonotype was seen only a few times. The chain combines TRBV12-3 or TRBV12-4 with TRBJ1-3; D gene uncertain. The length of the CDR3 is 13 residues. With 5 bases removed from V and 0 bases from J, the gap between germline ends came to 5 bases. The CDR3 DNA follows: TGTGCCAGCAGTAGCTACTCTGGAAACACCATATATTTT. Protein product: CASSSYSGNTIYF.

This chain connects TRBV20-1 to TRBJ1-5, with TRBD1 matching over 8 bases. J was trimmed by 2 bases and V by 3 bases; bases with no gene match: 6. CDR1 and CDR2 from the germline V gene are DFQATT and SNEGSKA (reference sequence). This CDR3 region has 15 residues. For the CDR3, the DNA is TGCAGTGCTAGGGAATCGACAGGGGGCAATCAGCCCCAGCATTTT. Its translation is CSARESTGGNQPQHF.

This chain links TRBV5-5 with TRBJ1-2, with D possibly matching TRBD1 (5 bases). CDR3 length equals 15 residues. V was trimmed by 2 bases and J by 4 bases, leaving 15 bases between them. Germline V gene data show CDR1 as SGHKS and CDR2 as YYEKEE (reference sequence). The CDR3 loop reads CASSFGDALGYGYTF. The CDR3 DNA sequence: TGTGCCAGCAGCTTTGGGGACGCCCTTGGCTATGGCTACACCTTC. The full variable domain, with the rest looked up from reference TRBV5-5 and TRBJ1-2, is DAGVTQSPTHLIKTRGQQVTLRCSPISGHKSVSWYQQVLGQGPQFIFQYYEKEERGRGNFPDRFSARQFPNYSSELNVNALLLGDSALYLCASSFGDALGYGYTFGSGTRLTVV.

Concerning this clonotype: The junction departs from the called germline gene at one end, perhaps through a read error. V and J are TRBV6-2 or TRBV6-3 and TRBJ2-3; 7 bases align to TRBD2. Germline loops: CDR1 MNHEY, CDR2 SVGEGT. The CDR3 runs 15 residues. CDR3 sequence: CASSPPTSWMDTQYF. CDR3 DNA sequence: TGCGCCAGCAGCCCCCCGACTAGCTGGATGGATACGCAGTATTTT.

CDR3 coding DNA: TGCGCCAGCAGCCAAGATATAGCGGGGGGGCTCCTCAATGAGCAGTTCTTC. Translating gives CASSQDIAGGLLNEQFF. The J gene is TRBJ2-1, the V gene TRBV4-3, with 11 bases lining up with TRBD2. The CDR3 is 17 amino acids. V lost 0 bases to trimming and J lost 6 bases; unmatched junction nucleotides: 7. Germline V lookup: CDR1 LGHNA, CDR2 YSLEER.

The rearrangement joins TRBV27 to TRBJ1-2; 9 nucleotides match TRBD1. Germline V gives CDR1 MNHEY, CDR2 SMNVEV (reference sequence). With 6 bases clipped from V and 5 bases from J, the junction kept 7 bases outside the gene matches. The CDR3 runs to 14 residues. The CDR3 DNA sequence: TGTGCCAGCAGGAGGGACAGGGATGGATATGGCTACACCTTC. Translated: CASRRDRDGYGYTF.

This CDR3 is CASSTDSARPLNEQFF. In DNA, the CDR3 is TGTGCCAGCAGCACCGACAGCGCGCGACCCCTAAATGAGCAGTTCTTC. The V and J genes are TRBV11-2 and TRBJ2-1; D might be TRBD1 (5 bases). Germline V gives CDR1 SGHAT, CDR2 FQNNGV. Trimming removed 5 bases at V and 7 bases at J, with 21 bases between. The CDR3 covers 16 residues.